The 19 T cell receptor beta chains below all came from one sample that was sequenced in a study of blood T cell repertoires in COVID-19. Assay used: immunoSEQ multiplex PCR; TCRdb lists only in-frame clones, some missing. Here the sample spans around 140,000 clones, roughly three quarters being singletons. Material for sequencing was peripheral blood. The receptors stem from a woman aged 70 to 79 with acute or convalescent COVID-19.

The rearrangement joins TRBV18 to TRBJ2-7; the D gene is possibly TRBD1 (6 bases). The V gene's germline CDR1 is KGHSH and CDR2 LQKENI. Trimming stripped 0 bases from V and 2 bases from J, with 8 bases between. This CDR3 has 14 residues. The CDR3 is CASSPPGQPYEQYF. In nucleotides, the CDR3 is TGTGCCAGCTCACCACCGGGACAACCCTACGAGCAGTACTTC.

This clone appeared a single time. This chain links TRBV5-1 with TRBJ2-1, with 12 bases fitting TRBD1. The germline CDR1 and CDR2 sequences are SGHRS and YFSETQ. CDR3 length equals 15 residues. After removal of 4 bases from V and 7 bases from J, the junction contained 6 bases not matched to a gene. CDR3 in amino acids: CASSPRDRGQNEQFF. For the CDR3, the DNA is TGCGCCAGCAGCCCCCGGGACAGGGGGCAAAATGAGCAGTTCTTC.

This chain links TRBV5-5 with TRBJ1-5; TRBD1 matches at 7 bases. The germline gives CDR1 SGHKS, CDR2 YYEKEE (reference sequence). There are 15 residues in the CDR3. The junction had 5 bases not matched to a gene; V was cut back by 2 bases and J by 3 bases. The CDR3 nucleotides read TGTGCCAGCAGCTTCGGGACAGTCGACAATCAGCCCCAGCATTTT. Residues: CASSFGTVDNQPQHF.

This CDR3 reads CASSDGEIETQYF. The CDR3 region has the DNA TGTGCCAGCAGTGATGGAGAGATCGAGACCCAGTACTTC. The chain combines TRBV6-1 with TRBJ2-5; D is undetermined. The CDR3 spans 13 residues. Trimming stripped 3 bases from V and 5 bases from J, with 10 bases between. The V gene's germline CDR1 is MNHNS and CDR2 SASEGT.

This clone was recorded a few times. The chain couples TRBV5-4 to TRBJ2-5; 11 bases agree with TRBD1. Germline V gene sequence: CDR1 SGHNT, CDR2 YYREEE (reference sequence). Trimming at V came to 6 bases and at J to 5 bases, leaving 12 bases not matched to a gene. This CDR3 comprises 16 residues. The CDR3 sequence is CASKSPGQGDGETQYF. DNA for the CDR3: TGTGCCAGCAAGTCCCCGGGACAGGGGGACGGGGAGACCCAGTACTTC.

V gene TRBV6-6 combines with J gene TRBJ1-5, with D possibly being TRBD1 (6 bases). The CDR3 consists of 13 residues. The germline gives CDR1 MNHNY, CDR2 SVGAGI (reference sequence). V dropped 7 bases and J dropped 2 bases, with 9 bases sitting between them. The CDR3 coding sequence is TGTGCCAGCAAAGGGGGACGCAATCAGCCCCAGCATTTT. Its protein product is CASKGGRNQPQHF.

The CDR3 loop is CASGFLPLYGYTF. The CDR3, as DNA: TGTGCTAGTGGTTTCCTACCTCTGTATGGCTACACCTTC. The chain employs TRBV12-5 and TRBJ1-2; D gene ambiguous. There are 13 residues in the CDR3. Germline-derived CDR1 and CDR2 are LGHNT and FRNRAP. The V and J ends lost 3 bases and 5 bases respectively, with 10 bases between them.

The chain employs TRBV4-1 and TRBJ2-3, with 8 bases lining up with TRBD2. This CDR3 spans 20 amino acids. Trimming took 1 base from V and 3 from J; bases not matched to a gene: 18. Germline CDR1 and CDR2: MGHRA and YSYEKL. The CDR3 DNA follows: TGCGCCAGCAGCCAAGCTTATTTGACTACCGGGACTAGAAGTACAGATACGCAGTATTTT. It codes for CASSQAYLTTGTRSTDTQYF.

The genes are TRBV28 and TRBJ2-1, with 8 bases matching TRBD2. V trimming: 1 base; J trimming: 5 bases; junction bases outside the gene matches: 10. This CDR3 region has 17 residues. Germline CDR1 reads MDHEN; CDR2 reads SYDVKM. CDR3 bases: TGTGCCAGCAGTTTATTTACGGGGGGGCCTTTTGACAATGAGCAGTTCTTC. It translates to CASSLFTGGPFDNEQFF. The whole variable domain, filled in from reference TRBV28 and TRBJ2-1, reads DVKVTQSSRYLVKRTGEKVFLECVQDMDHENMFWYRQDPGLGLRLIYFSYDVKMKEKGDIPEGYSVSREKKERFSLILESASTNQTSMYLCASSLFTGGPFDNEQFFGPGTRLTVL.

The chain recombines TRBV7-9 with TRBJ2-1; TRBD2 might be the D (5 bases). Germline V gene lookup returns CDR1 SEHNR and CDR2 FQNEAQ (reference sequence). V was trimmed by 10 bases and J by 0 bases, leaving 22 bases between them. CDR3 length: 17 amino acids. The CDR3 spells CAIYLSAGESSYNEQFF. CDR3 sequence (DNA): TGTGCCATCTATCTTAGCGCGGGTGAGAGCTCCTACAATGAGCAGTTCTTC.

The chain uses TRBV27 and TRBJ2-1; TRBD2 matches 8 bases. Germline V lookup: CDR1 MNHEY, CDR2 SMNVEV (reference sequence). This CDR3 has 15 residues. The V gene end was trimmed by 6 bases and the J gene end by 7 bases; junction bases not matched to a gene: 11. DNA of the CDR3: TGTGCCAGCAGGGGGGCCGGGAGGGCCGGAAATGAGCAGTTCTTC. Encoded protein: CASRGAGRAGNEQFF.

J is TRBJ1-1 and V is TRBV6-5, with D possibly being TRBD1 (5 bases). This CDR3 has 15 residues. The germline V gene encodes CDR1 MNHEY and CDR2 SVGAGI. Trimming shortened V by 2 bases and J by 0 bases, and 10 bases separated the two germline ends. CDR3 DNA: TGTGCCAGCAGTTACGGGGGAGGAATGAACACTGAAGCTTTCTTT. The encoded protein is CASSYGGGMNTEAFF.

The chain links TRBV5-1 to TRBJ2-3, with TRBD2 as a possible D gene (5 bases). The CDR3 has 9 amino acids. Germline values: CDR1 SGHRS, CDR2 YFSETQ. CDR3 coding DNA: TGCGGGAGGACAGATACGCAGTATTTT. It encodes CGRTDTQYF.

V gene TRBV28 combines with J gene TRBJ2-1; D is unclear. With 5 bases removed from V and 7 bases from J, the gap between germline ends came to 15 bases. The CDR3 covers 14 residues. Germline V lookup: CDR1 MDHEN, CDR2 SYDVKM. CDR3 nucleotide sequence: TGTGCCAGCAGTCCGGCCGCTAGAAGGAATGAGCAGTTCTTC. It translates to CASSPAARRNEQFF.

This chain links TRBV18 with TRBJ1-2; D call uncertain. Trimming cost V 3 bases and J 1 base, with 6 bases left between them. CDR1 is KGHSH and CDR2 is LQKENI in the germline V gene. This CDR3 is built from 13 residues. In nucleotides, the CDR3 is TGTGCCAGCTCACCCGGGGATAACTATGGCTACACCTTC. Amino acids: CASSPGDNYGYTF.

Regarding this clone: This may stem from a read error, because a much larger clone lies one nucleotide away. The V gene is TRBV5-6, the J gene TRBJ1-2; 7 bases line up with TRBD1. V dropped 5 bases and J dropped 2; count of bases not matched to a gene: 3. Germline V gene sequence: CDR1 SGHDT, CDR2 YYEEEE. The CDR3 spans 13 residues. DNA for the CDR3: TGTGCCAGCAGGATACAGGGGAACTATGGCTACACCTTC. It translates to CASRIQGNYGYTF.

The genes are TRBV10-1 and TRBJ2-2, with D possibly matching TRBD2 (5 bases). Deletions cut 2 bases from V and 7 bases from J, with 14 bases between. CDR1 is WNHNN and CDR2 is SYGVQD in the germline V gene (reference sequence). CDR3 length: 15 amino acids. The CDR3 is CASSEMSGGFGELFF. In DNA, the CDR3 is TGCGCCAGCAGTGAGATGAGCGGCGGTTTCGGGGAGCTGTTTTTT.

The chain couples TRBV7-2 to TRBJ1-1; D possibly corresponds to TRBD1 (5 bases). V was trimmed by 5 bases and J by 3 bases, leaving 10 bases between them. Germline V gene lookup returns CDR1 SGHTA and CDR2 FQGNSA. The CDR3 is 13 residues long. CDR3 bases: TGTGCCAGCAGCCGAAAAGGGGACACTGAAGCTTTCTTT. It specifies CASSRKGDTEAFF.

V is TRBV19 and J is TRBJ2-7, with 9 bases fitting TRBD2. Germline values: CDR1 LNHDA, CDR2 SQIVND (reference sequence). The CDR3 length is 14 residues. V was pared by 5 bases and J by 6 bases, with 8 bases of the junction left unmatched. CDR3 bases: TGTGCCAGTAGTCCCCAGGCTAGCGGGACCGAGCAGTACTTC. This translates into CASSPQASGTEQYF.